Following are 2 T cell receptor beta chains from one sample sequenced in a study of T-cell reconstitution after alpha-beta-depleted transplantation in children. Preparation of the TCRbeta library involved a method that used unique molecular identifiers. TCRdb reprocessed the PCR reads via MiXCR and lists one record per CDR3 protein. This sample has 450,000 to 600,000 distinct CDR3 sequences, with approximately 29% found just once. The sequences come from PBMCs from the stem cell graft donor, collected from the stem cell graft. These receptors were taken from a human donor who donated a stem cell graft to a child with aplastic anemia.

This clonotype came up a few times. This chain connects TRBV30 to TRBJ2-5, with unresolved D. V was pared by 0 bases and J by 7 bases, with 12 bases between. The CDR3 sequence is 13 residues long. Germline V gene data show CDR1 as GTSNPN and CDR2 as SVGIG (reference sequence). CDR3 in amino acids: CAWSVLGQRTQYF. In DNA, the CDR3 is TGTGCCTGGAGTGTACTCGGCCAACGGACCCAGTACTTC.

The sample holds many counts of this clonotype. The V and J genes are TRBV12-3 or TRBV12-4 and TRBJ2-2; no firm D call. V lost 6 bases and J 5 bases, leaving 10 bases between the germline ends. This CDR3 has 13 amino acids. Here the CDR3 reads CASSPGPTGELFF. DNA for the CDR3: TGTGCCAGCAGCCCCGGACCTACCGGGGAGCTGTTTTTT.